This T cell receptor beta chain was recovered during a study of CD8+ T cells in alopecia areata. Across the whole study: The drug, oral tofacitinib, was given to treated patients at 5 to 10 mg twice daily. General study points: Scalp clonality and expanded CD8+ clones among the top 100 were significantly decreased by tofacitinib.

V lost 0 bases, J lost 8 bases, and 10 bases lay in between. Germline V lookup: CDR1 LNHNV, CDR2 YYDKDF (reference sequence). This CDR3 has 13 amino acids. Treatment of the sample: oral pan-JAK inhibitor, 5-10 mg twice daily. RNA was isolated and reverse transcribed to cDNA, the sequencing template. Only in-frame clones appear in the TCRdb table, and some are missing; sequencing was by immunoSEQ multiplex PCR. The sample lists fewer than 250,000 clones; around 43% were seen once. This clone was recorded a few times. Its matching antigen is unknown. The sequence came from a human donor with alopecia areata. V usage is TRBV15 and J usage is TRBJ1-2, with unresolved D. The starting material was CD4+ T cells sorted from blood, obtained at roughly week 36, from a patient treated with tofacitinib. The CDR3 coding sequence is TGTGCCACCAGCAGAGATGGAACCCGCGGCTACACCTTC. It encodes CATSRDGTRGYTF.